One sample yielded the 25 T cell receptor beta chains listed below, sequenced in a study of blood T cells in healthy people across ages. Combining a sample-barcoded 5' primer with a J-beta primer mix, a second PCR ran for roughly 7 to 12 cycles. TCRdb recomputed calls from the 5' RACE reads with MiXCR, one row per CDR3 protein. Of roughly 1,800,000 distinct CDR3 sequences in the sample, around 48% were seen once. Specimen: blood. Every receptor here comes from a woman aged 40 to 49 in good health.

The CDR3 coding sequence is TGTGCCAGCAGCGTAGATAACAACCAAGAGACCCAGTACTTC. It codes for CASSVDNNQETQYF. The gene calls are TRBV9 and TRBJ2-5; no firm D call. Looked up from germline, CDR1 is SGDLS and CDR2 is YYNGEE. Trimming removed 0 bases from V and 0 bases from J, with 6 bases in between. The length of the CDR3 is 14 residues. The full variable domain, completed using reference TRBV9 and TRBJ2-5, is DSGVTQTPKHLITATGQRVTLRCSPRSGDLSVYWYQQSLDQGLQFLIQYYNGEERAKGNILERFSAQQFPDLHSELNLSSLELGDSALYFCASSVDNNQETQYFGPGTRLLVL.

The gene calls are TRBV6-5 and TRBJ2-2; TRBD2 might be the D (5 bases). Germline V gives CDR1 MNHEY, CDR2 SVGAGI. This CDR3 comprises 16 residues. Trimming removed 2 bases at V and 2 bases at J, with 12 bases between. The DNA of the CDR3 is TGTGCCAGCAGTTACACGAAGACTACCAACACCGGGGAGCTGTTTTTT. This gives the protein CASSYTKTTNTGELFF.

This clonotype was seen a handful of times. The rearrangement joins TRBV5-1 to TRBJ2-3; possible D gene TRBD1, 5 bases. The CDR3 is 14 residues long. Per the germline V gene, CDR1 is SGHRS and CDR2 is YFSETQ. V was pared by 4 bases and J by 2 bases, with 11 bases between. CDR3: CASSPSTATDTQYF. In DNA, the CDR3 is TGCGCCAGCAGCCCATCGACAGCCACAGATACGCAGTATTTT.

This clonotype has just a few counts. This sequence joins TRBV20-1 and TRBJ2-5; TRBD1 matches at 9 bases. Germline values: CDR1 DFQATT, CDR2 SNEGSKA (reference sequence). The V and J ends lost 6 bases and 5 bases, in that order; junction bases with no gene match: 16. The CDR3 has 16 residues. Here the CDR3 reads CSALGDWGTGTETQYF. The CDR3 bases are TGCAGTGCACTGGGCGATTGGGGGACAGGGACCGAGACCCAGTACTTC.

This clonotype showed up many times. V and J are TRBV12-3 or TRBV12-4 and TRBJ1-2; D uncertain. CDR3 length equals 12 residues. V was cut by 5 bases and J by 2 bases, with 6 bases left in between. CDR3 residues: CASSGRNYGYTF. CDR3 nucleotide sequence: TGTGCCAGCAGTGGACGGAACTATGGCTACACCTTC.

This clonotype has more than one count but fewer than ten. J is TRBJ2-7 and V is TRBV7-2; D ambiguous. This CDR3 region has 14 residues. Germline V gene sequence: CDR1 SGHTA, CDR2 FQGNSA. The V and J ends lost 4 bases and 4 bases respectively, with 14 bases between them. CDR3 sequence: CASSSPPRVYEQYF. In DNA, the CDR3 is TGTGCCAGCAGCTCCCCTCCTAGGGTATACGAGCAGTACTTC.

This clonotype was seen a handful of times. V gene TRBV4-1 combines with J gene TRBJ1-5, with D possibly matching TRBD1 (6 bases). CDR1 MGHRA and CDR2 YSYEKL come from the germline V gene. This CDR3 is 16 amino acids long. The V end was cut by 0 bases, the J end by 7 bases, with 16 bases between. CDR3 nucleotide sequence: TGCGCCAGCAGCCAAGAAGGGAAGGGTAGGGGGCAGCCCCAGCATTTT. Its translation is CASSQEGKGRGQPQHF.

This rearrangement joins TRBV6-2 or TRBV6-3 to TRBJ2-5, with 10 bases fitting TRBD1. The J call may be incorrect, as the DNA end agrees better with TRBJ2-7. This CDR3 is 15 amino acids long. Per germline, CDR1 MNHEY and CDR2 SVGEGT. DNA for the CDR3: TGTGCCAGCAGTTCCCTGACCGGGACAGGGGACGAGCAGTACTTC. This gives the protein CASSSLTGTGDEQYF.

V is TRBV5-1 and J is TRBJ2-2; D is unresolved. CDR3 size: 15 residues. Germline V lookup: CDR1 SGHRS, CDR2 YFSETQ. V was shortened by 5 bases and J by 4 bases, with 15 bases between the two germline ends. The CDR3 sequence: CASRRDGAATGELFF. The CDR3 bases are TGCGCCAGCAGAAGAGACGGAGCAGCCACCGGGGAGCTGTTTTTT.

This chain links TRBV6-2 or TRBV6-3 with TRBJ1-2; no clear D gene. The CDR3 covers 16 residues. The V end lost 2 bases, the J end lost 5 bases, and 18 bases lay between the germline ends. Germline V gene data show CDR1 as MNHEY and CDR2 as SVGEGT. The CDR3 DNA reads TGTGCCAGCAGTTACCTTTTCCTGGGCCGCTTTTATGGCTACACCTTC. It yields the protein CASSYLFLGRFYGYTF.

This sequence joins TRBV6-5 and TRBJ1-2; D uncertain. Germline V gene data show CDR1 as MNHEY and CDR2 as SVGAGI. The CDR3 covers 15 residues. Trimming left V 4 bases short and J 8 bases short, with 20 bases between. The CDR3 is CASSFGGSRFKGYTF. In nucleotides, the CDR3 is TGTGCCAGCAGTTTCGGCGGCTCCCGATTTAAGGGCTACACCTTC.

Concerning this clonotype: One junction end disagrees with the germline gene, perhaps due to a read error. The chain combines TRBV7-2 with TRBJ2-1; 15 bases align to TRBD2. CDR1 is SGHTA and CDR2 is FQGNSA in the germline V gene. The CDR3 spans 17 residues. CDR3 bases: TGTGCCAGCAGCCCAGGACTAGCGGGGGGGTGGTACAGTGAGCAGTTCTTC. Protein sequence: CASSPGLAGGWYSEQFF. Based on the CDR3 plus reference TRBV7-2 and TRBJ2-1, the full variable domain is GAGVSQSPSNKVTEKGKDVELRCDPISGHTALYWYRQSLGQGLEFLIYFQGNSAPDKSGLPSDRFSAERTGGSVSTLTIQRTQQEDSAVYLCASSPGLAGGWYSEQFFGPGTRLTVL.

The chain joins TRBV20-1 to TRBJ2-5, with TRBD1 identical over 10 bases. V trimming: 6 bases; J trimming: 3 bases; junction bases outside the gene matches: 13. CDR3 length: 16 residues. Germline CDR1 and CDR2: DFQATT and SNEGSKA (reference sequence). CDR3 region: CSASGQGVLKKETQYF. The CDR3 coding sequence is TGCAGTGCCTCAGGACAGGGGGTTCTCAAAAAAGAGACCCAGTACTTC.

The J gene is TRBJ1-6, the V gene TRBV20-1; D gene ambiguous. The CDR3 length is 12 residues. Germline V gene data show CDR1 as DFQATT and CDR2 as SNEGSKA (reference sequence). V lost 6 bases and J 10 bases, leaving 13 bases between the germline ends. Written as DNA, the CDR3 is TGCAGTGCGGGAGAGGGAGGATCACCCCTCCACTTT. Amino acids: CSAGEGGSPLHF.

In its sample, this clonotype was seen once. The chain employs TRBV3-1 and TRBJ1-6; D is unresolved. V lost 3 bases and J 0 bases, leaving 15 bases between the germline ends. From germline, CDR1 is LGHDT and CDR2 YNNKEL (reference sequence). The CDR3 extends over 18 amino acids. CDR3 sequence reads: CASSQVPGRSSYNSPLHF. CDR3 nucleotides: TGTGCCAGCAGCCAGGTACCGGGTCGAAGCTCCTATAATTCACCCCTCCACTTT. The variable domain in full, with the rest retrieved from reference TRBV3-1 and TRBJ1-6, is DTAVSQTPKYLVTQMGNDKSIKCEQNLGHDTMYWYKQDSKKFLKIMFSYNNKELIINETVPNRFSPKSPDKAHLNLHINSLELGDSAVYFCASSQVPGRSSYNSPLHFGNGTRLTVT.

This chain links TRBV29-1 with TRBJ2-3; D is perhaps TRBD1 or TRBD2 (7 bases each). Trimming removed 6 bases at V and 4 bases at J, with 20 bases between. Per germline, CDR1 SQVTM and CDR2 ANQGSEA. CDR3 length: 15 amino acids. CDR3 DNA: TGCAGCGTGCCCCAGGGGGGGCCGATGGCAGATACGCAGTATTTT. It translates to CSVPQGGPMADTQYF.

CDR3 coding DNA: TGTGCCATCACCCTTCCCCCGGATACGCAGTATTTT. Translation: CAITLPPDTQYF. J is TRBJ2-3 and V is TRBV10-3; D gene ambiguous. The CDR3 length is 12 residues. V was cut by 7 bases and J by 6 bases, with 11 bases left in between. The germline CDR1 and CDR2 sequences are ENHRY and SYGVKD.

The rearrangement uses TRBV11-2 and TRBJ1-2; D is uncertain. CDR1 SGHAT and CDR2 FQNNGV come from the germline V gene. V was pared by 3 bases and J by 3 bases, with 20 bases between. There are 17 residues in the CDR3. CDR3 nucleotide sequence: TGTGCCAGCAGCTTCACGTCGGGCGCCCTGGGTTACTATGGCTACACCTTC. Its translation is CASSFTSGALGYYGYTF. Variable domain in full (rest from reference TRBV11-2 and TRBJ1-2): EAGVAQSPRYKIIEKRQSVAFWCNPISGHATLYWYQQILGQGPKLLIQFQNNGVVDDSQLPKDRFSAERLKGVDSTLKIQPAKLEDSAVYLCASSFTSGALGYYGYTFGSGTRLTVV.

This clonotype has only a few counts. The V gene is TRBV10-3, the J gene TRBJ1-2; D is undetermined. Looked up from germline, CDR1 is ENHRY and CDR2 is SYGVKD. V lost 0 bases to trimming and J lost 2 bases, with 10 bases between them. This CDR3 has 15 residues. This chain's CDR3 is CAISESTRSNYGYTF. CDR3 sequence (DNA): TGTGCCATCAGTGAGTCAACACGGTCCAACTATGGCTACACCTTC.

CDR3 in DNA: TGTGCCAGCTCCCAGGGGGGGGAATACTCCTACGAGCAGTACTTC. As protein: CASSQGGEYSYEQYF. The chain combines TRBV9 with TRBJ2-7; D possibly matches TRBD1 or TRBD2 (7 bases each). The CDR3 totals 15 residues. Germline V gives CDR1 SGDLS, CDR2 YYNGEE. The V end was cut by 7 bases, the J end by 0 bases, with 17 bases between. Using reference TRBV9 and TRBJ2-7 for the parts outside the CDR3, the full variable domain is DSGVTQTPKHLITATGQRVTLRCSPRSGDLSVYWYQQSLDQGLQFLIQYYNGEERAKGNILERFSAQQFPDLHSELNLSSLELGDSALYFCASSQGGEYSYEQYFGPGTRLTVT.

This clonotype was found a few times. The rearrangement links TRBV2 to TRBJ2-7, with D possibly being TRBD2 (5 bases). V lost 7 bases and J lost 5, with 18 bases in between. CDR3 length: 14 residues. Germline-derived CDR1 and CDR2 are SNHLY and FYNNEI. The CDR3 here is CASTRRREGHEQYF. CDR3 sequence (DNA): TGTGCCAGCACCCGAAGACGGGAAGGACACGAGCAGTACTTC.

This clonotype was detected a few times. The chain employs TRBV4-1 and TRBJ2-7, with D unresolved. This CDR3 region has 15 residues. The V and J ends lost 0 bases and 1 base respectively, with 10 bases between them. Germline V lookup: CDR1 MGHRA, CDR2 YSYEKL. CDR3 protein: CASSQDYTASYEQYF. DNA of the CDR3: TGCGCCAGCAGCCAAGATTACACAGCATCCTACGAGCAGTACTTC.

This clonotype is a singleton in its sample. This rearrangement joins TRBV20-1 to TRBJ2-7; no definite D call. The V gene lost 0 bases and the J gene lost 0 bases, with 9 bases spanning the gap. Germline V gene lookup returns CDR1 DFQATT and CDR2 SNEGSKA (reference sequence). This CDR3 has 14 amino acids. The CDR3 region has the DNA TGCAGTGCTAGAGATTTAACGGACTCCTACGAGCAGTACTTC. Translation gives CSARDLTDSYEQYF.

The genes are TRBV12-5 and TRBJ2-3; possibly TRBD1 for D (5 bases). The germline V gene has CDR1 LGHNT and CDR2 FRNRAP. V was pared by 4 bases and J by 2 bases, with 10 bases between. This CDR3 has 14 amino acids. CDR3 in amino acids: CASGWGTYTDTQYF. The CDR3 coding sequence is TGTGCTAGTGGTTGGGGCACCTACACAGATACGCAGTATTTT. Using reference TRBV12-5 and TRBJ2-3 for the parts outside the CDR3, the full variable domain is DARVTQTPRHKVTEMGQEVTMRCQPILGHNTVFWYRQTMMQGLELLAYFRNRAPLDDSGMPKDRFSAEMPDATLATLKIQPSEPRDSAVYFCASGWGTYTDTQYFGPGTRLTVL.

This chain uses TRBV20-1 with TRBJ1-2; 12 bases agree with TRBD1. CDR3 length equals 17 residues. Germline CDR1 is DFQATT and CDR2 is SNEGSKA (reference sequence). Trimming removed 0 bases from V and 2 bases from J; junction bases left unmatched: 7. Here the CDR3 reads CSARDGTGGGSNYGYTF. For the CDR3, the DNA is TGCAGTGCTAGAGATGGGACAGGGGGCGGTTCGAACTATGGCTACACCTTC.